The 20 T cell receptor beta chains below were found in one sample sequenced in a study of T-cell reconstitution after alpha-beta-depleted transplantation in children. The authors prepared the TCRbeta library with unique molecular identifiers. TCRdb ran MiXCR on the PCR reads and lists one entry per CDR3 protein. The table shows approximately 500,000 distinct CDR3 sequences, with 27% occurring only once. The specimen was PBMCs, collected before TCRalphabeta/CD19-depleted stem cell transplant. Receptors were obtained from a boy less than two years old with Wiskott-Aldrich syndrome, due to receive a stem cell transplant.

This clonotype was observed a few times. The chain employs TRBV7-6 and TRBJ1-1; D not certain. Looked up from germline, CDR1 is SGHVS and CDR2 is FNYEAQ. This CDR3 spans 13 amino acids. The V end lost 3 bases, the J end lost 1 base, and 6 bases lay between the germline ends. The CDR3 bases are TGTGCCAGCAGCTTGACAAAGAACACTGAAGCTTTCTTT. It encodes CASSLTKNTEAFF.

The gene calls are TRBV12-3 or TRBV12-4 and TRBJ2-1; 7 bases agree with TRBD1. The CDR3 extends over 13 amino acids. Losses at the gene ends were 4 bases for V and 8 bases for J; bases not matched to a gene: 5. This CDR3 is CASSSQGIDEQFF. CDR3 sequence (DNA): TGTGCCAGCAGTTCACAGGGGATCGATGAGCAGTTCTTC.

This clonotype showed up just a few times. In DNA form, the CDR3 reads TGTGCCAGCAGAAAACTAGCGGGAGGAGGAGAGACCCAGTACTTC. Protein sequence: CASRKLAGGGETQYF. The chain combines TRBV6-1 with TRBJ2-5; the match to TRBD2 covers 12 bases. CDR3 length equals 15 residues. J was trimmed by 4 bases and V by 6 bases; bases with no gene match: 6. The germline V gene has CDR1 MNHNS and CDR2 SASEGT.

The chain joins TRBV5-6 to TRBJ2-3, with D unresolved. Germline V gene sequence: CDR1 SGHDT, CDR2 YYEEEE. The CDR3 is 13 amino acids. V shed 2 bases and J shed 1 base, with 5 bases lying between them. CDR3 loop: CASSFDRTDTQYF. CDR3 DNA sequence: TGTGCCAGCAGCTTTGACCGCACAGATACGCAGTATTTT.

CDR3 coding DNA: TGCAGTGCTACGTTAGCGGGAGTACCCAATGAGCAGTTCTTC. Protein product: CSATLAGVPNEQFF. The chain is built from TRBV20-1 and TRBJ2-1; TRBD2 agrees at 9 bases. Losses at the gene ends were 4 bases for V and 6 bases for J; bases not matched to a gene: 7. The CDR3 is 14 amino acids. Germline CDR1 is DFQATT and CDR2 is SNEGSKA (reference sequence).

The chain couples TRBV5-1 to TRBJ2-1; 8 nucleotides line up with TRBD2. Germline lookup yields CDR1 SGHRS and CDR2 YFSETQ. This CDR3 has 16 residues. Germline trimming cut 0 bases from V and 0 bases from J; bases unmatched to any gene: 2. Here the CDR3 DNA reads TGCGCCAGCAGCTTGGACGGGAGGGCCTCCTACAATGAGCAGTTCTTC. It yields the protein CASSLDGRASYNEQFF.

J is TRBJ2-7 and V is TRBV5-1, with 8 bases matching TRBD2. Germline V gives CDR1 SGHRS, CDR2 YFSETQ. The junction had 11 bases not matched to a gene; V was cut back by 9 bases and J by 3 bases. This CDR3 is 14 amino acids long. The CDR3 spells CATKTGTSDYEQYF. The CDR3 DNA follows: TGCGCCACCAAGACCGGGACTAGTGACTACGAGCAGTACTTC. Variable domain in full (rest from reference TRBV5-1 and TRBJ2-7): KAGVTQTPRYLIKTRGQQVTLSCSPISGHRSVSWYQQTPGQGLQFLFEYFSETQRNKGNFPGRFSGRQFSNSRSEMNVSTLELGDSALYLCATKTGTSDYEQYFGPGTRLTVT.

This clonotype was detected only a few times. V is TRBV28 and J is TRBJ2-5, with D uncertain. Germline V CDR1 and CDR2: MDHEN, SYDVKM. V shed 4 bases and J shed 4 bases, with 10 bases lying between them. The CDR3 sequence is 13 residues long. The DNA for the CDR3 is TGTGCCAGCAGTTGGCAGCGAGGAGAGACCCAGTACTTC. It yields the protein CASSWQRGETQYF.

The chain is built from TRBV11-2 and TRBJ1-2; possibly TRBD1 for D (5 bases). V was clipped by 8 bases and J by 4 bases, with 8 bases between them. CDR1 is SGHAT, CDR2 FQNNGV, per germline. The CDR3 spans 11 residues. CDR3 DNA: TGTGCCAGCGGGGCTACCTATGGCTACACCTTC. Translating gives CASGATYGYTF.

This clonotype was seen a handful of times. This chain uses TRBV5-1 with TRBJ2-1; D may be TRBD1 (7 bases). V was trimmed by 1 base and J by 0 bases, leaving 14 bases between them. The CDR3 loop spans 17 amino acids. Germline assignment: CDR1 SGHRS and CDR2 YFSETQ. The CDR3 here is CASSLRGTASSYNEQFF. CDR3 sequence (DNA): TGCGCCAGCAGCTTGCGGGGGACAGCAAGCTCCTACAATGAGCAGTTCTTC.

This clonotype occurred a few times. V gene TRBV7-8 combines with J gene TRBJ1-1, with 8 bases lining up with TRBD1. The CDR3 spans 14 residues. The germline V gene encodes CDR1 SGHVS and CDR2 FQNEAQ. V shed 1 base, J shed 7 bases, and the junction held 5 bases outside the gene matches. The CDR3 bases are TGTGCCAGCAGCTTAGAACCAGGGGGCCTTGAAGCTTTCTTT. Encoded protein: CASSLEPGGLEAFF.

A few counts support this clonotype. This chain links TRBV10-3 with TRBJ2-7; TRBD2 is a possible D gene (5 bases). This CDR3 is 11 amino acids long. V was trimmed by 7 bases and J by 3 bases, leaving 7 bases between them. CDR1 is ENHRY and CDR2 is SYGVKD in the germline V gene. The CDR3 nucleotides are TGTGCCATCAAGGGAGACTACGAGCAGTACTTC. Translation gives CAIKGDYEQYF.

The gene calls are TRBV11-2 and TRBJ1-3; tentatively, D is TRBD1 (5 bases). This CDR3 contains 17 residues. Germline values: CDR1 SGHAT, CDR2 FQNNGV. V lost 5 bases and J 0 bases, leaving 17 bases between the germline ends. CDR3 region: CASSLTGQVLSGNTIYF. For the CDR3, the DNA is TGTGCCAGCAGCCTAACGGGGCAGGTCCTCTCTGGAAACACCATATATTTT.

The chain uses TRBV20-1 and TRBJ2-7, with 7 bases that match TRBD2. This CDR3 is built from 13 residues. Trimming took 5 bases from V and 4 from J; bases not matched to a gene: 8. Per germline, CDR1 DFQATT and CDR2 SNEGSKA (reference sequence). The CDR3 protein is CSAPYRRGYEQYF. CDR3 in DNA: TGCAGTGCTCCCTATAGGCGGGGGTACGAGCAGTACTTC.

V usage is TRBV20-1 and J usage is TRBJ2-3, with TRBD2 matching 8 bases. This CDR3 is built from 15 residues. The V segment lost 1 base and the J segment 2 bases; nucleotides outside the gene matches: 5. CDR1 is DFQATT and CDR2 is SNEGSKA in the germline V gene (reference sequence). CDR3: CSARGPAGDTDTQYF. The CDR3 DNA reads TGCAGTGCTAGAGGCCCAGCGGGGGACACAGATACGCAGTATTTT.

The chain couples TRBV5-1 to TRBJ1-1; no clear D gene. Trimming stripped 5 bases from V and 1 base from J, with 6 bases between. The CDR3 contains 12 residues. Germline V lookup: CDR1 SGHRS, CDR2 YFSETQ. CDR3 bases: TGCGCCAGCAGGCACCCGAACACTGAAGCTTTCTTT. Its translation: CASRHPNTEAFF.

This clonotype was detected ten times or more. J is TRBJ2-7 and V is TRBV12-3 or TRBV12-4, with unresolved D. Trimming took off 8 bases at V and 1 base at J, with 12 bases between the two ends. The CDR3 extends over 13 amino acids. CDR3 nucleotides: TGTGCCAGCTCCCTTGGGTTGTCCTACGAGCAGTACTTC. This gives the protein CASSLGLSYEQYF.

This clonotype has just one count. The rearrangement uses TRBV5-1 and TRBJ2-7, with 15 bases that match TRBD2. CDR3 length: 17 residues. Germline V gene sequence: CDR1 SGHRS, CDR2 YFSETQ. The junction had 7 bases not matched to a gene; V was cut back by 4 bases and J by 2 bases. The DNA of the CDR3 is TGCGCCAGCAGCCCGGGACTAGCGGGAGGAGCCCCCTACGAGCAGTACTTC. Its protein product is CASSPGLAGGAPYEQYF.

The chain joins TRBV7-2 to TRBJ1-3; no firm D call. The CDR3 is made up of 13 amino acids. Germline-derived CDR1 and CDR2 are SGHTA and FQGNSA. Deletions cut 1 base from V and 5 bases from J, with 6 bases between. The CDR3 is CASSLVGRNTIYF. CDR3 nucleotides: TGTGCCAGCAGCTTAGTGGGGAGAAACACCATATATTTT. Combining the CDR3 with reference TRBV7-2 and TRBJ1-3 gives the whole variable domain GAGVSQSPSNKVTEKGKDVELRCDPISGHTALYWYRQSLGQGLEFLIYFQGNSAPDKSGLPSDRFSAERTGGSVSTLTIQRTQQEDSAVYLCASSLVGRNTIYFGEGSWLTVV.

The CDR3 spells CAISDWTGLGNTIYF. The CDR3 region has the DNA TGTGCCATCAGTGATTGGACAGGACTTGGAAACACCATATATTTT. The chain couples TRBV10-3 to TRBJ1-3, with 7 bases that match TRBD1. This CDR3 is built from 15 residues. Germline CDR1 and CDR2: ENHRY and SYGVKD. The ends lost 3 bases at V and 3 bases at J; junction bases unmatched: 5.